The 10 T cell receptor beta chains listed next were all sequenced from one sample in a study of identical twins. MiXCR, run by TCRdb on the 5' RACE reads, gives a single entry per CDR3 protein. Here the sample spans around 550,000 distinct CDR3 sequences, 13% to 15% being singletons. In addition, the sample was reused for a study of yellow fever vaccine responses in identical twins.

Sequencing was performed on CD4+ T cells sorted from blood. Receptors originate from a woman between 18 and 29 years old in good health.

J is TRBJ1-6 and V is TRBV7-9; TRBD1 might be the D (5 bases). The V end was cut by 5 bases, the J end by 6 bases, with 11 bases between. Germline V gene data show CDR1 as SEHNR and CDR2 as FQNEAQ (reference sequence). The CDR3 loop spans 14 amino acids. CDR3 loop: CASSMGQTNSPLHF. CDR3 sequence (DNA): TGTGCCAGCAGCATGGGGCAGACTAATTCACCCCTCCACTTT.

Worth noting for this clonotype: One end of the junction varies from germline; a read error may be responsible. V usage is TRBV29-1 and J usage is TRBJ2-1, with TRBD1 identical over 8 bases. The length of the CDR3 is 12 residues. Germline CDR1 reads SQVTM; CDR2 reads ANQGSEA. CDR3 in amino acids: CSVEGQGNGQFF. In DNA form, the CDR3 reads TGCAGCGTTGAAGGACAGGGGAATGGGCAGTTCTTC.

The chain is built from TRBV25-1 and TRBJ2-1; the D gene is possibly TRBD2 (6 bases). CDR3 length: 16 amino acids. V dropped 3 bases and J dropped 4 bases, with 16 bases sitting between them. The V gene's germline CDR1 is MGHDK and CDR2 SYGVNS. The CDR3 DNA sequence: TGTGCCAGCAGTGATGGAATAGCGGAAGCGTACAATGAGCAGTTCTTC. This sequence encodes CASSDGIAEAYNEQFF.

As concerns this clonotype: The limits of the CDR3 on the DNA are not certain, so only TCRdb's listed CDR3 is given. The chain carries TRBV7-9 and TRBJ2-1; TRBD1, the table's D call, was not compared with the DNA. Germline values: CDR1 SEHNR, CDR2 FQNEAQ (reference sequence). The CDR3 length is 12 residues, termini included. The CDR3 spells CASSFGDGTSSF.

The CDR3 loop reads CSARGINGRTQETQYF. The CDR3 nucleotides read TGCAGTGCTAGAGGGATTAACGGACGGACACAAGAGACCCAGTACTTC. The chain couples TRBV20-1 to TRBJ2-5; maybe TRBD1 (5 bases). V was pared by 1 base and J by 2 bases, with 17 bases between. The CDR3 is made up of 16 amino acids. Per germline, CDR1 DFQATT and CDR2 SNEGSKA (reference sequence).

CDR3 nucleotide sequence: TGCAGCGTCATGGCAGGGGGAAGGAATGAGCAGTTCTTC. It translates to CSVMAGGRNEQFF. The chain is built from TRBV29-1 and TRBJ2-1; 7 positions match TRBD1. The CDR3 has 13 residues. The junction had 9 bases not matched to a gene; V was cut back by 6 bases and J by 7 bases. The germline V gene encodes CDR1 SQVTM and CDR2 ANQGSEA.

The genes are TRBV4-1 and TRBJ2-3, with D unclear. Germline V CDR1 and CDR2: MGHRA, YSYEKL. CDR3 length: 16 amino acids. V lost 1 base to trimming and J lost 2 bases, with 13 bases between them. The CDR3 protein is CASSQVRGRSTDTQYF. CDR3 in DNA: TGCGCCAGCAGCCAAGTCCGAGGAAGGTCCACAGATACGCAGTATTTT.

This clonotype was detected a few times. This rearrangement joins TRBV5-1 to TRBJ2-3, with D possibly matching TRBD2 (6 bases). This CDR3 contains 14 residues. CDR1 SGHRS and CDR2 YFSETQ come from the germline V gene. The V and J ends lost 9 bases and 1 base respectively, with 15 bases between them. The CDR3 is CATRPSSGTDTQYF. DNA for the CDR3: TGCGCCACCCGGCCTTCTAGCGGCACAGATACGCAGTATTTT. The full variable domain, in which reference TRBV5-1 and TRBJ2-3 provide the parts outside the CDR3, is KAGVTQTPRYLIKTRGQQVTLSCSPISGHRSVSWYQQTPGQGLQFLFEYFSETQRNKGNFPGRFSGRQFSNSRSEMNVSTLELGDSALYLCATRPSSGTDTQYFGPGTRLTVL.

The sample holds many counts of this clonotype. This chain uses TRBV3-1 with TRBJ2-1, with 12 bases fitting TRBD2. Germline V CDR1 and CDR2: LGHDT, YNNKEL (reference sequence). V dropped 0 bases and J dropped 9; count of bases not matched to a gene: 9. CDR3 length equals 17 residues. CDR3 sequence reads: CASSQDRPSGRGGEQFF. The CDR3, as DNA: TGTGCCAGCAGCCAAGACAGGCCTAGCGGGAGGGGAGGTGAGCAGTTCTTC.

A few counts support this clonotype. The chain joins TRBV27 to TRBJ2-6; 10 bases map to TRBD1. Germline V lookup: CDR1 MNHEY, CDR2 SMNVEV (reference sequence). The CDR3 has 17 residues. V trimming: 7 bases; J trimming: 1 base; junction bases outside the gene matches: 7. In DNA form, the CDR3 reads TGTGCCAGCACCCGACAGGGGGCAAAGTCTGGGGCCAACGTCCTGACTTTC. Its protein is CASTRQGAKSGANVLTF.